This T cell receptor beta chain was profiled in a study of regulatory T cells in long-lasting Graves disease. Remarks on this clonotype: The antigen is undetermined.

The time point denotes: newly diagnosed GD, antithyroid drugs for less than 3 months. PBMCs provided the RNA from which the TCR library was made. CDR3-region Arm-PCR and iRepertoire HTBI primers produced the TCR beta libraries. Via MiXCR, TCRdb re-called the multiplex PCR reads, giving one row per CDR3 protein. The sample consists of approximately 470,000 distinct CDR3 sequences, 15% to 20% of them appearing once. Germline assignment: CDR1 MNHNS and CDR2 SASEGT. This CDR3 is built from 14 residues. Trimming removed 3 bases at V and 6 bases at J, with 12 bases between. Study-wide results and limits: The analysis examined peripheral blood only and excluded thyroid tissue.

These data also featured in a second study, about T cells in Graves' hyperthyroidism and ophthalmopathy. That study adds: Uncontrolled infections, other autoimmune diseases, pregnancy or lactation led to exclusion of patients. Most thyroid clonotypes that were expanded above 0.001 also turned up in blood. Ophthalmopathy was distinguished from stable hyperthyroidism by 13 V-J signatures.

This sequence joins TRBV6-1 and TRBJ2-4; perhaps TRBD2 as D (7 bases). Sample: peripheral blood mononuclear cells (PBMCs), taken at new diagnosis, from a patient treated with antithyroid drugs. The clonotype comes from a man aged 35 to 55 with Graves disease. The CDR3 loop reads CASSDGGPGNIQYF. The CDR3 nucleotides are TGTGCCAGCAGTGACGGGGGGCCGGGAAACATTCAGTACTTC.